This is a list of T cell receptor beta chains from one sample in a study of T cell responses to AZD1222 COVID-19 vaccine. The repertoire was sequenced with immunoSEQ multiplex PCR; TCRdb's copy has only in-frame clones and lacks some. The table records 120,000 to 150,000 clones, more than 85% of them present only once. The sample in question was peripheral blood, obtained 28 days after the second AZD1222 dose. All receptors come from an adult who received the AZD1222 COVID-19 vaccine. The CDR3 runs from the conserved cysteine through the conserved F or W. A D gene is named only where the DNA matches it firmly. Size tells how often a clone was seen (once, few, many) or the class of an expanded clone, and some rows leave it out.

V gene: TRBV6-6; clone size: -; D gene: -; J gene: TRBJ2-3; CDR3 protein: CASSSGRWGGADTQYF; CDR3 DNA: TGTGCCAGCAGCTCCGGTCGGTGGGGTGGGGCAGATACGCAGTATTTT
V gene: TRBV5-6; clone size: -; D gene: -; J gene: TRBJ1-1; CDR3 protein: CASSFTGTEAFF; CDR3 DNA: TGTGCCAGCAGCTTTACCGGAACTGAAGCTTTCTTT
V gene: TRBV7-6; clone size: -; D gene: TRBD2; J gene: TRBJ2-1; CDR3 protein: CASSRLAGGNEQFF; CDR3 DNA: TGTGCCAGCAGCAGGCTGGCGGGGGGGAATGAGCAGTTCTTC
V gene: TRBV28; clone size: few; D gene: -; J gene: TRBJ1-5; CDR3 protein: CASSFSSRTQHF; CDR3 DNA: TGTGCCAGCAGTTTTAGTAGTCGGACCCAGCATTTT
V gene: TRBV9; clone size: -; D gene: -; J gene: TRBJ1-1; CDR3 protein: CASSVEGNEAFF; CDR3 DNA: TGTGCCAGCAGCGTAGAGGGGAATGAAGCTTTCTTT
V gene: TRBV7-8; clone size: -; D gene: -; J gene: TRBJ2-7; CDR3 protein: CASSLLSGSWEQYF; CDR3 DNA: TGTGCCAGCAGCTTACTAAGCGGCTCCTGGGAGCAGTACTTC
V gene: TRBV7-8; clone size: -; D gene: -; J gene: TRBJ1-5; CDR3 protein: CASGDLSNQPQHF; CDR3 DNA: TGTGCCAGCGGGGACCTGAGCAATCAGCCCCAGCATTTT
V gene: TRBV7-2; clone size: -; D gene: -; J gene: TRBJ1-4; CDR3 protein: CASSLGPQGVGEKLFF; CDR3 DNA: TGTGCCAGCAGCTTAGGCCCACAGGGAGTAGGTGAAAAACTGTTTTTT
V gene: TRBV15; clone size: -; D gene: -; J gene: TRBJ1-5; CDR3 protein: CATSRGAGPNQPQHF; CDR3 DNA: TGTGCCACCAGCAGAGGGGCTGGGCCTAATCAGCCCCAGCATTTT
V gene: TRBV6-5; clone size: -; D gene: -; J gene: TRBJ1-5; CDR3 protein: CASSPGAASNQPQHF; CDR3 DNA: TGTGCCAGCAGCCCAGGGGCTGCGAGCAATCAGCCCCAGCATTTT